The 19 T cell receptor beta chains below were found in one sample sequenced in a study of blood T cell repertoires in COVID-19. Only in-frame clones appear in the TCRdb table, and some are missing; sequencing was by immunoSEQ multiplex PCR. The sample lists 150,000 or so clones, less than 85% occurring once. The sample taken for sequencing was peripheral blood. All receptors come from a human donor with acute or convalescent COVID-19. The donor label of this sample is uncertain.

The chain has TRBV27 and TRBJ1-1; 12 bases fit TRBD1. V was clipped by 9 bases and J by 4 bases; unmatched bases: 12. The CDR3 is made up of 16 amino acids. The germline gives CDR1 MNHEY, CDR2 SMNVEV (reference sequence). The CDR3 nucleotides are TGTGCCAGTGGGACAGGGGGCGGCGGGGGAAGCACTGAAGCTTTCTTT. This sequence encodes CASGTGGGGGSTEAFF.

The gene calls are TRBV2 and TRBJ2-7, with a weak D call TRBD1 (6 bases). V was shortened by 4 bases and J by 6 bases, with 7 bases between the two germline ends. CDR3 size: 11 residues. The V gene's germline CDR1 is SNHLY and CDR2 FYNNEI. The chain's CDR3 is CASSARGEQYF. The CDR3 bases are TGTGCCAGCAGTGCCAGGGGCGAGCAGTACTTC.

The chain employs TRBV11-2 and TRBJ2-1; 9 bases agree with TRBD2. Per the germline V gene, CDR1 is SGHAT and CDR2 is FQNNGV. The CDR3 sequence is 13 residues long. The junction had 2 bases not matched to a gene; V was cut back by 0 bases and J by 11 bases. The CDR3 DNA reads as TGTGCCAGCAGCTTAGAACCTAGCGGGAAGCAGTTCTTC. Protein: CASSLEPSGKQFF. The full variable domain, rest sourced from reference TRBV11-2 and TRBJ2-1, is EAGVAQSPRYKIIEKRQSVAFWCNPISGHATLYWYQQILGQGPKLLIQFQNNGVVDDSQLPKDRFSAERLKGVDSTLKIQPAKLEDSAVYLCASSLEPSGKQFFGPGTRLTVL.

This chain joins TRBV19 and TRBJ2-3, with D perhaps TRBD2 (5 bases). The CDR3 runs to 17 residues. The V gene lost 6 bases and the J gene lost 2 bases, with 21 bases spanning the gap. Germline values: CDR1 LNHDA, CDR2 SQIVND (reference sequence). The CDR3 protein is CASRSTAWRVSTDTQYF. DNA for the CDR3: TGTGCCAGTAGATCCACTGCCTGGCGGGTGTCCACAGATACGCAGTATTTT.

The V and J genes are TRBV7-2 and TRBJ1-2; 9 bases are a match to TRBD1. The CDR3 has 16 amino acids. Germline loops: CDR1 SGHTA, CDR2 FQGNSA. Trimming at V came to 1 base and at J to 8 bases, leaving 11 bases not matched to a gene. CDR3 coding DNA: TGTGCCAGCAGCTTAGTGGGACAGGGTGGTTTTTTAGGCTACACCTTC. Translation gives CASSLVGQGGFLGYTF.

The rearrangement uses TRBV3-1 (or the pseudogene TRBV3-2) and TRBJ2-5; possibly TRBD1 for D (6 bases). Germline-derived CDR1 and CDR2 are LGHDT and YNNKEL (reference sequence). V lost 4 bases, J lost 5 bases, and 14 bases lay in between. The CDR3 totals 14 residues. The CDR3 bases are TGTGCCAGCAGCCGCAGAGGGGGACGGGAGACCCAGTACTTC. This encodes CASSRRGGRETQYF.

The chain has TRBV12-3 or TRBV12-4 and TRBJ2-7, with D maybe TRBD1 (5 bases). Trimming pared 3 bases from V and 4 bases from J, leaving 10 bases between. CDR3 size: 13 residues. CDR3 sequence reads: CASSFAQGYEQYF. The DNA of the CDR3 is TGTGCCAGCAGTTTTGCGCAGGGTTACGAGCAGTACTTC.

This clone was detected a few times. The CDR3 DNA sequence: TGTGCCAGCTCCCCTGCGGGACAGCGAAGCTCCGGGGAGCTGTTTTTT. Its protein is CASSPAGQRSSGELFF. The genes are TRBV18 and TRBJ2-2; the D gene is possibly TRBD1 (7 bases). There are 16 residues in the CDR3. V was cut by 6 bases and J by 6 bases, with 20 bases left in between. Germline-derived CDR1 and CDR2 are KGHSH and LQKENI.

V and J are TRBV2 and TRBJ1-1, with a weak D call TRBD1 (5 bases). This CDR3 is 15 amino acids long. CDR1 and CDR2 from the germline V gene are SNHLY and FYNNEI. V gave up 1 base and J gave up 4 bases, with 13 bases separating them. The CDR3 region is CASSEDEGRGTEAFF. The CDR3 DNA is TGTGCCAGCAGTGAAGACGAAGGGAGGGGCACTGAAGCTTTCTTT.

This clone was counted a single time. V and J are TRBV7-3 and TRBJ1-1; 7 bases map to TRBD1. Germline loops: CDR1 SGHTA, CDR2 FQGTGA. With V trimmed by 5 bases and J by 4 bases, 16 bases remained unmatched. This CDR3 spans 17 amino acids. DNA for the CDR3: TGTGCCAGCAGCCCGCAGGGGGTACACCGGCCGAGCACTGAAGCTTTCTTT. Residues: CASSPQGVHRPSTEAFF.

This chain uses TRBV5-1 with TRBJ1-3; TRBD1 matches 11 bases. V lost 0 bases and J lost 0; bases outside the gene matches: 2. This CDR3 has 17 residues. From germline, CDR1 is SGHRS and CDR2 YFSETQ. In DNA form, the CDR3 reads TGCGCCAGCAGCTTGGGCGGGACAGGGGGCTCTGGAAACACCATATATTTT. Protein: CASSLGGTGGSGNTIYF.

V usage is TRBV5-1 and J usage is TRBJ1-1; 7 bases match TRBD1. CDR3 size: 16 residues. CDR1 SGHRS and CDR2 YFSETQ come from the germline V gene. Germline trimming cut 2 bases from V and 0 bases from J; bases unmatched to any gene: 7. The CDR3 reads CASSLWTGIMNTEAFF. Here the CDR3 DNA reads TGCGCCAGCAGCTTATGGACAGGAATTATGAACACTGAAGCTTTCTTT.

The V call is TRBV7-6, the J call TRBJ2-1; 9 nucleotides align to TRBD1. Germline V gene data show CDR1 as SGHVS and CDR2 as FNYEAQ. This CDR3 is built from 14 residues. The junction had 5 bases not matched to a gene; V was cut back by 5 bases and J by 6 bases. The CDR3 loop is CASSLGTGSNEQFF. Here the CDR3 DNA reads TGTGCCAGCAGCCTGGGGACAGGGAGCAATGAGCAGTTCTTC.

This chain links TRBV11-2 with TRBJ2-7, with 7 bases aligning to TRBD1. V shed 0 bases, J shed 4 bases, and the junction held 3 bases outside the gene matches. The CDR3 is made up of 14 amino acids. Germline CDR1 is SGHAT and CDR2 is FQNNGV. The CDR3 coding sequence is TGTGCCAGCAGCTTAGATCGACAGGGATACGAGCAGTACTTC. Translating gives CASSLDRQGYEQYF. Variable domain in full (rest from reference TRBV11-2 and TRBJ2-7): EAGVAQSPRYKIIEKRQSVAFWCNPISGHATLYWYQQILGQGPKLLIQFQNNGVVDDSQLPKDRFSAERLKGVDSTLKIQPAKLEDSAVYLCASSLDRQGYEQYFGPGTRLTVT.

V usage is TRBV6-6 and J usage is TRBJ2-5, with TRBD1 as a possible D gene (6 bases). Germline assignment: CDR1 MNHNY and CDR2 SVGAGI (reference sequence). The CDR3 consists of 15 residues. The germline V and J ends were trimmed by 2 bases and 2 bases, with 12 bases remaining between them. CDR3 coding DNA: TGTGCCAGCAGTTACACCGGACAGTTACAAGAGACCCAGTACTTC. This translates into CASSYTGQLQETQYF.

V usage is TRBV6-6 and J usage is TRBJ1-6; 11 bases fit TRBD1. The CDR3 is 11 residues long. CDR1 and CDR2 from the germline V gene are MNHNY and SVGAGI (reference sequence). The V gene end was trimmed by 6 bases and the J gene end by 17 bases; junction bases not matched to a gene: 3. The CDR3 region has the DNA TGTGCCAGCAGGGGGGACAGGGGGTTCCACTTT. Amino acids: CASRGDRGFHF.

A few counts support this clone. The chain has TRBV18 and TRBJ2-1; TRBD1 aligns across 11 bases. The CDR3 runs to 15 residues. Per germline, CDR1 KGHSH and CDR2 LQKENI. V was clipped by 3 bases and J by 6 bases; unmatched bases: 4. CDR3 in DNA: TGTGCCAGCTCACCTGGACAGGGGGCTGGCAATGAGCAGTTCTTC. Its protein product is CASSPGQGAGNEQFF.

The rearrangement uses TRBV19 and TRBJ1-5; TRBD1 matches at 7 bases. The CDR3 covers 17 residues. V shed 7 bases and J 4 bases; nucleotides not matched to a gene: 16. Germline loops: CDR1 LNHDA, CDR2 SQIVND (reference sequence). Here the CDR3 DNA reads TGTGCCAGTACCCAGGGGGACAGTCGTATTAGGAATCAGCCCCAGCATTTT. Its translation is CASTQGDSRIRNQPQHF.

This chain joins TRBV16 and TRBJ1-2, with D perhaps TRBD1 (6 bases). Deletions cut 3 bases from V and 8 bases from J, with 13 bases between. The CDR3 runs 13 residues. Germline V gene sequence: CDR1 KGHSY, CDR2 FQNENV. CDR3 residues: CASSHRDKNGYTF. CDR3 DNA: TGTGCCAGCAGCCACCGGGACAAGAACGGCTACACCTTC.